These 24 T cell receptor beta chains originate from one sample sequenced in a study of T cell repertoires in cytomegalovirus infection. MiXCR, applied by TCRdb to the reads, yields one record per CDR3 protein. The sample carries almost 300,000 distinct CDR3 sequences, 9.6% recorded once. Sequencing input: PBMCs. The receptor set was obtained from a human donor in good health (CMV status not recorded). Some clones in this sample may be carry-over from other donors' samples.

This clonotype was seen a few times. V and J are TRBV20-1 and TRBJ1-6; TRBD1 is a possible D gene (6 bases). Trimming pared 6 bases from V and 7 bases from J, leaving 13 bases between. Germline V gives CDR1 DFQATT, CDR2 SNEGSKA (reference sequence). This CDR3 spans 13 amino acids. CDR3 DNA: TGCAGTGCGCGGACAGCTACCAATTCACCCCTCCACTTT. Amino acids: CSARTATNSPLHF.

This clonotype was detected a few times. The chain uses TRBV2 and TRBJ1-6; 9 bases line up with TRBD1. Germline trimming cut 5 bases from V and 7 bases from J; bases unmatched to any gene: 9. This CDR3 contains 16 residues. Germline V lookup: CDR1 SNHLY, CDR2 FYNNEI. The chain's CDR3 is CASSPTGGGLNSPLHF. The CDR3 coding sequence is TGTGCCAGCAGTCCCACAGGGGGCGGACTGAATTCACCCCTCCACTTT.

This clonotype was observed many times. The V call is TRBV20-1, the J call TRBJ2-6, with D hard to call. Trimming removed 0 bases from V and 0 bases from J, with 9 bases in between. CDR3 size: 16 residues. Germline values: CDR1 DFQATT, CDR2 SNEGSKA (reference sequence). The CDR3 sequence: CSARDITPSGANVLTF. CDR3 nucleotides: TGCAGTGCTAGAGATATTACACCCTCTGGGGCCAACGTCCTGACTTTC.

This clonotype has at least ten counts. This sequence joins TRBV11-3 and TRBJ2-1; D is ambiguous. This CDR3 comprises 13 residues. Per germline, CDR1 SGHNT and CDR2 YENEEA. V was cut by 2 bases and J by 8 bases, with 10 bases left in between. The DNA for the CDR3 is TGTGCCAGCAGCTTAATAAGGGATGATGAGCAGTTCTTC. This codes for CASSLIRDDEQFF.

The chain recombines TRBV20-1 with TRBJ1-2; D unresolved. The CDR3 runs 12 residues. CDR1 and CDR2 (germline): DFQATT, SNEGSKA (reference sequence). V gave up 3 bases and J gave up 2 bases, with 7 bases separating them. CDR3 residues: CSASWQNYGYTF. The DNA of the CDR3 is TGCAGTGCTAGTTGGCAGAACTATGGCTACACCTTC.

The sample holds many counts of this clonotype. This CDR3 reads CASSGERRVTEAFF. CDR3 coding DNA: TGTGCCAGCAGTGGGGAACGGAGGGTCACTGAAGCTTTCTTT. The chain recombines TRBV7-9 with TRBJ1-1; no reliable D call. Germline V CDR1 and CDR2: SEHNR, FQNEAQ (reference sequence). Deletions cut 6 bases from V and 4 bases from J, with 15 bases between. This CDR3 spans 14 amino acids.

This clonotype was observed at least ten times. The rearrangement links TRBV5-1 to TRBJ2-2; TRBD2 aligns across 9 bases. Germline V gene sequence: CDR1 SGHRS, CDR2 YFSETQ. The CDR3 is 17 residues long. J gave up 0 bases and V 4 bases, and 7 bases lay outside the gene matches. In DNA, the CDR3 is TGCGCCAGCAGCCAAACCCTAGCGGGGCCGAACACCGGGGAGCTGTTTTTT. Encoded protein: CASSQTLAGPNTGELFF.

The chain links TRBV2 to TRBJ2-1, with 8 bases fitting TRBD1. Germline CDR1 and CDR2: SNHLY and FYNNEI. This CDR3 is 14 amino acids long. J lost 9 bases, V lost 5 bases, and 9 bases had no gene match. CDR3 nucleotide sequence: TGTGCCAGCAGTATAGGACAGGGAATAGGTGAGCAGTTCTTC. Encoded protein: CASSIGQGIGEQFF.

The table lists this clonotype with many counts. V is TRBV3-1 and J is TRBJ1-5, with D possibly TRBD1 on 5 matching bases. The germline CDR1 and CDR2 sequences are LGHDT and YNNKEL (reference sequence). Trimming removed 4 bases at V and 0 bases at J, with 10 bases between. This CDR3 is built from 15 residues. The CDR3 loop reads CASSPDTGSNQPQHF. CDR3 nucleotide sequence: TGTGCCAGCAGCCCCGACACAGGTAGCAATCAGCCCCAGCATTTT.

In its sample, this clonotype was seen many times. The V gene is TRBV5-5, the J gene TRBJ2-1, with D possibly matching TRBD1 (6 bases). CDR1 is SGHKS and CDR2 is YYEKEE in the germline V gene (reference sequence). V shed 3 bases and J shed 4 bases, with 14 bases lying between them. This CDR3 is 15 amino acids long. The CDR3 reads CASSSRTEKYNEQFF. DNA of the CDR3: TGTGCCAGCAGCTCTCGGACAGAAAAGTACAATGAGCAGTTCTTC.

A note on this clonotype: A single base separates this from a much larger clone, so it may be a read error. This sequence joins TRBV18 and TRBJ2-1, with 7 bases fitting TRBD2. The V segment lost 5 bases and the J segment 4 bases; nucleotides outside the gene matches: 8. There are 15 residues in the CDR3. From germline, CDR1 is KGHSH and CDR2 LQKENI. The DNA of the CDR3 is TGTGCCAGCTCAGGTGGGACTAACATATACAATGAGCAGTTCTTC. Its protein is CASSGGTNIYNEQFF.

This clonotype has more than one count but fewer than ten. The CDR3 DNA reads TGTGCCAGCAGCTTAGCCCCCGCAGGGGACAATCAGCCCCAGCATTTT. Amino acid sequence: CASSLAPAGDNQPQHF. The chain carries TRBV7-9 and TRBJ1-5; possibly TRBD1 for D (6 bases). Germline V gives CDR1 SEHNR, CDR2 FQNEAQ (reference sequence). CDR3 size: 16 residues. With 0 bases removed from V and 3 bases from J, the gap between germline ends came to 12 bases.

J is TRBJ2-3 and V is TRBV20-1, with TRBD2 identical over 7 bases. This CDR3 spans 17 amino acids. CDR1 and CDR2 (germline): DFQATT, SNEGSKA (reference sequence). The junction had 17 bases not matched to a gene; V was cut back by 6 bases and J by 2 bases. CDR3 sequence reads: CSAKMVGTTGNTDTQYF. DNA of the CDR3: TGCAGTGCCAAAATGGTGGGGACTACCGGTAACACAGATACGCAGTATTTT.

The CDR3 region has the DNA TGCGCCAGCAGCTTGACTGGCGGGGGGGCCGATGAGCAGTTCTTC. As protein: CASSLTGGGADEQFF. The V and J genes are TRBV5-1 and TRBJ2-1; TRBD2 matches at 9 bases. J gave up 8 bases and V 1 base, and 7 bases lay outside the gene matches. The CDR3 spans 15 residues. From germline, CDR1 is SGHRS and CDR2 YFSETQ.

The table lists this clonotype with many counts. The V call is TRBV7-9, the J call TRBJ2-1; D remains ambiguous. Germline CDR1 SEHNR, CDR2 FQNEAQ (reference sequence). The V and J ends lost 5 bases and 6 bases respectively, with 17 bases between them. CDR3 size: 15 residues. The CDR3 region is CASSPLGQPGNEQFF. The DNA of the CDR3 is TGTGCCAGCAGCCCCCTGGGTCAACCGGGCAATGAGCAGTTCTTC.

This clonotype has just a few counts. The genes are TRBV5-1 and TRBJ1-1, with D tentatively TRBD1 (5 bases). Trimming pared 1 base from V and 7 bases from J, leaving 8 bases between. The CDR3 loop spans 12 amino acids. The germline CDR1 and CDR2 sequences are SGHRS and YFSETQ. The CDR3 region has the DNA TGCGCCAGCAGCTTGCCAGGGCTTGAAGCTTTCTTT. Protein: CASSLPGLEAFF.

This clonotype was counted many times. CDR3 nucleotide sequence: TGTGCCAGCACCCCGGAGGGACAGGGGGAATCCAAAAACATTCAGTACTTC. Its protein is CASTPEGQGESKNIQYF. The gene calls are TRBV28 and TRBJ2-4, with TRBD1 identical over 11 bases. In germline, CDR1 is MDHEN, CDR2 SYDVKM. Trimming removed 7 bases from V and 2 bases from J; junction bases left unmatched: 10. This CDR3 comprises 17 residues.

This clonotype was counted ten times or more. V and J are TRBV28 and TRBJ1-5; a weak D match, TRBD1 (5 bases). V gave up 1 base and J gave up 5 bases, with 12 bases separating them. The CDR3 contains 15 residues. Looked up from germline, CDR1 is MDHEN and CDR2 is SYDVKM. CDR3 residues: CASSLSGQIYQPQHF. In DNA, the CDR3 is TGTGCCAGCAGTTTATCTGGACAAATATATCAGCCCCAGCATTTT.

This clonotype was observed many times. One junction end does not reproduce the germline sequence, and a read error may be involved. The V call is TRBV20-1, the J call TRBJ2-7; TRBD2 is a possible D gene (6 bases). The CDR3 totals 13 residues. Germline V gene data show CDR1 as DFQATT and CDR2 as SNEGSKA (reference sequence). This CDR3 reads CSARGWIGGEQYF. CDR3 in DNA: TGCAGTGCGAGAGGCTGGATTGGGGGGGAGCAGTACTTC.

This clonotype was detected many times. The CDR3 nucleotides read TGTGCCACCCAGACAGGCTACAATGAGCAGTTCTTC. Its protein is CATQTGYNEQFF. This chain links TRBV19 with TRBJ2-1, with a tentative D call TRBD1 (6 bases). The CDR3 is made up of 12 amino acids. Between the trimmed V and J ends, which lost 10 bases and 3 bases, there was a span of 10 bases. Germline loops: CDR1 LNHDA, CDR2 SQIVND (reference sequence).

As for this clonotype: A read error may account for a junction end that differs from germline. This chain links TRBV12-3 or TRBV12-4 with TRBJ2-1, with 8 nucleotides matching TRBD2. The length of the CDR3 is 15 residues. CDR3 coding DNA: TGTGCCGGCAGTTTTATAGCGGGGAACTACAATGAGCAGTTCTTC. This codes for CAGSFIAGNYNEQFF.

This clonotype has more than one count but fewer than ten. This sequence joins TRBV12-3 or TRBV12-4 and TRBJ1-6; D remains ambiguous. V was trimmed by 3 bases and J by 6 bases, leaving 12 bases between them. CDR3 size: 15 residues. The CDR3 DNA is TGTGCCAGCAGTTTCGGGAGTTCGGGTAATTCACCCCTCCACTTT. This codes for CASSFGSSGNSPLHF.

This clonotype was detected ten times or more. The J gene is TRBJ2-5, the V gene TRBV7-2; D not resolved. V gave up 2 bases and J gave up 4 bases, with 5 bases separating them. From germline, CDR1 is SGHTA and CDR2 FQGNSA. CDR3 length: 12 residues. The CDR3 is CASSLSGETQYF. The CDR3 bases are TGTGCCAGCAGCTTATCGGGAGAGACCCAGTACTTC.

CDR3 sequence (DNA): TGCAGTGCTAGACATCTCGACACTGAAGCTTTCTTT. This gives the protein CSARHLDTEAFF. V usage is TRBV20-1 and J usage is TRBJ1-1; D remains unclear. CDR1 is DFQATT and CDR2 is SNEGSKA in the germline V gene (reference sequence). The CDR3 covers 12 residues. With 2 bases removed from V and 3 bases from J, the gap between germline ends came to 7 bases.